This is a list of T cell receptor beta chains from one sample in a study of tumor-infiltrating lymphocytes in oesophageal squamous cell carcinoma. TCRdb passed the PCR reads through MiXCR, listing each CDR3 protein once. This table holds under 20,000 distinct CDR3 sequences, around two fifths found once. The sequencing sample was made of esophageal tumor tissue. These receptors originate from a male donor with esophageal squamous cell carcinoma. The CDR3 runs from the conserved cysteine through the conserved F or W. The D gene is left open where the match is weak. Size is stated for part of the rows, as once, few or many counts, or as a class when the clone is expanded.

len	d_gene	abundance	v_gene	j_gene	CDR3nt	CDR3aa
13	-	-	TRBV7-2	TRBJ2-5	TGTGCCAGCAGTAGGGGGAAGGGAGAGACCCAGTACTTC	CASSRGKGETQYF
16	-	-	TRBV28	TRBJ1-3	TGTGCCAGCAGCCCCCGGCTGGGCCCGCAAGGAAACACCATATATTTT	CASSPRLGPQGNTIYF
15	TRBD2	-	TRBV28	TRBJ2-5	TGTGCCAGCAGCCTAGGGACTAGCGGACAAGAGACCCAGTACTTC	CASSLGTSGQETQYF
15	TRBD2	-	TRBV6-6	TRBJ2-3	TGTGCCAGCAGGGATACTAGCGGGAGGGTAGATACGCAGTATTTT	CASRDTSGRVDTQYF
15	TRBD2	medium-sized	TRBV7-3	TRBJ2-5	TGTGCCAGCAGCTTAATCGCGGGGGGGGGTGGAACCCAGTACTTC	CASSLIAGGGGTQYF
12	-	medium-sized	TRBV7-9	TRBJ2-7	TGTGCCAGCAGCACATCAAACTACGAGCAGTACTTC	CASSTSNYEQYF
14	TRBD1	many	TRBV12-3/TRBV12-4	TRBJ1-4	TGTGCCAGCAGTGGGGGACAGGGAGGGGAAAAACTGTTTTTT	CASSGGQGGEKLFF
18	TRBD2	-	TRBV6-8	TRBJ2-5	TGTGCCAGCAGTTACTCGACAAACCCTGGGGGGGGACAAGAGACCCAGTACTTC	CASSYSTNPGGGQETQYF
13	-	many	TRBV2	TRBJ1-1	TGTGCCAGCAGACAGGGAGAGCGTAGTGAAGCTTTCTTT	CASRQGERSEAFF
15	TRBD1	-	TRBV7-2	TRBJ2-5	TGTGCCAGCAGCTTACTACAGGGGCCTACTGGTGAGCAGTACTTC	CASSLLQGPTGEQYF
16	TRBD1	-	TRBV7-4	TRBJ2-1	TGTGCCAGCAGCTTATATCGGACAGGGAGCACAGATACGCAGTTCTTC	CASSLYRTGSTDTQFF
14	-	few	TRBV7-2	TRBJ2-1	TGTGCCAGCAGCTTAGGGCTGTCCTACAATGAGCAGTTCTTC	CASSLGLSYNEQFF
13	TRBD1	-	TRBV29-1	TRBJ1-1	TGCAGCGTTGATAGGACAGGGTGGACTGAAGCTTTCTTT	CSVDRTGWTEAFF
15	TRBD1	medium-sized	TRBV7-6	TRBJ2-5	TGTGCCAGCAGCTTTTACGGAACGGACAGGGGGACCCAGTACTTC	CASSFYGTDRGTQYF